This TCR beta chain is from a study of persistence of HIV-infected CD4 T cells. Findings of the study overall: The rare CMV-responding cells with HIV-1 proviruses were not separately TCR-sequenced. Degenerate expanded CDR3beta sequences were enriched among CMV- and Gag-responding cells.

The CDR3 covers 13 residues. V lost 4 bases, J lost 8 bases, and 11 bases lay in between. From germline, CDR1 is KGHSH and CDR2 LQKENI. Stimulation used 10 ug/mL lysate from CMV-infected fibroblasts. Sorting of responding CD4+ T cells relied on upregulated CD40 ligand together with CD69. Note on this clone: What it binds is unknown.

This was the immunoSEQ version 4 assay in survey mode. Some clones are missing from TCRdb's copy, which holds only in-frame ones; the method was immunoSEQ multiplex PCR. The data show 4,500 to 5,500 clones, roughly 70% seen once. The TCR comes from an adult man with HIV who was CMV-seropositive. This specimen was CD4+ T cells sorted from PBMCs after roughly 19-hour stimulation, taken from a patient who received antiretroviral therapy. V is TRBV18 and J is TRBJ1-4, with no clear D. CDR3 sequence reads: CASSLRTREKLFF. The CDR3 DNA follows: TGTGCCAGCTCACTTCGGACCCGGGAAAAACTGTTTTTT.